This TCR beta chain was sequenced during a study of vaccination effects on CD4 cells after COVID-19. Looking at the study overall: Following the second dose by a median of 72 days, the post-vaccine samples were obtained. Overall study results and limits: Whether induced by infection or by vaccine, clones showed marked clonal contraction late after vaccination.

Profiling relied on immunoSEQ multiplex PCR, and the TCRdb table lists in-frame clones only, not all of them. The sample carries more than 60,000 clones, 74% recorded once. The CDR3 has 15 amino acids. The germline CDR1 and CDR2 sequences are SGHTA and FQGTGA. Trimming cost V 4 bases and J 4 bases; bases outside gene matches: 7. Ahead of sequencing, the ViraFEST assay grew antigen-specific CD4+ T cells using viral peptide pools. Cultured cells yielded isolated CD4+ T cells after 10 days. Everyone in the study got two shots of either the BNT162b2 or mRNA-1273 vaccine. Vaccine recipients lacked prior SARS-CoV-2 infection and had negative nucleocapsid antibodies. Cells had half their medium changed to IL-2 medium on days 3 and 7. Comments on this clone: Antigen unknown.

This clonotype was obtained from a human donor who received a COVID-19 vaccine. The specimen comprised CD4+ T cells from PBMCs cultured with HCoV-229E spike peptides, sampled after COVID-19 vaccination. The rearrangement links TRBV7-3 to TRBJ2-5; TRBD1 matches 9 bases. Here the CDR3 reads CASSSTGGEGETQYF. Written as DNA, the CDR3 is TGTGCCAGCAGCTCCACAGGGGGCGAAGGAGAGACCCAGTACTTC.